Below, 12 T cell receptor beta chains from the same sample are listed, as sequenced in a study of siplizumab effects on memory and regulatory T cells. Measured with immunoSEQ multiplex PCR; TCRdb has only the in-frame clones, and not every one. The sample lists approximately 40,000 clones, roughly 90% occurring once. The material sequenced was naive CD4+ T cells sorted from blood. The source is a human donor in good health.

This clone has a single count. The rearrangement links TRBV5-6 to TRBJ1-2; 8 bases are a match to TRBD1. The junction had 8 bases not matched to a gene; V was cut back by 4 bases and J by 0 bases. CDR1 is SGHDT, CDR2 YYEEEE, per germline. This CDR3 is 16 amino acids long. Here the CDR3 reads CASSRDRGRANYGYTF. The CDR3 DNA reads as TGTGCCAGCAGCCGTGACAGGGGAAGAGCTAACTATGGCTACACCTTC.

The V gene is TRBV6-1, the J gene TRBJ1-2, with D possibly TRBD1 on 5 matching bases. CDR3 length: 14 residues. The V end lost 0 bases, the J end lost 7 bases, and 12 bases lay between the germline ends. CDR1 MNHNS and CDR2 SASEGT come from the germline V gene. CDR3: CASSEAHRLAGYTF. In DNA form, the CDR3 reads TGTGCCAGCAGTGAAGCGCACAGGCTGGCTGGCTACACCTTC.

This chain connects TRBV5-1 to TRBJ1-1, with D perhaps matching TRBD1 (5 bases). The CDR3 length is 17 residues. Trimming took off 2 bases at V and 2 bases at J, with 19 bases between the two ends. Looked up from germline, CDR1 is SGHRS and CDR2 is YFSETQ. In nucleotides, the CDR3 is TGCGCCAGCAGCTTTTCATGGGTCGCCGGGGGAAACACTGAAGCTTTCTTT. Translated: CASSFSWVAGGNTEAFF.

This rearrangement joins TRBV2 to TRBJ2-1; the match to TRBD1 covers 7 bases. CDR3 size: 15 residues. V gave up 5 bases and J gave up 0 bases; unmatched junction bases: 4. Germline V lookup: CDR1 SNHLY, CDR2 FYNNEI. The CDR3 loop reads CASSLQGSSYNEQFF. The CDR3 nucleotides read TGTGCCAGCAGTTTACAGGGGAGCTCCTACAATGAGCAGTTCTTC.

V is TRBV10-3 and J is TRBJ1-5; D is possibly TRBD1 (6 bases). Germline V lookup: CDR1 ENHRY, CDR2 SYGVKD. The CDR3 runs to 13 residues. The ends were cut back, 11 bases at V and 7 bases at J, with 18 bases in the middle. This chain's CDR3 is CAHRGGAGQPQHF. CDR3 bases: TGTGCCCATAGGGGGGGGGCCGGACAGCCCCAGCATTTT.

The rearrangement links TRBV2 to TRBJ2-6; D may match TRBD1 or TRBD2 (5 bases each). V was shortened by 6 bases and J by 0 bases, with 15 bases between the two germline ends. Per the germline V gene, CDR1 is SNHLY and CDR2 is FYNNEI. The CDR3 has 17 amino acids. In DNA, the CDR3 is TGTGCCAGCAGAGCCGGGACCAACAGCTCTGGGGCCAACGTCCTGACTTTC. Protein: CASRAGTNSSGANVLTF.

The V call is TRBV6-5, the J call TRBJ2-3; 13 bases agree with TRBD2. This CDR3 has 14 amino acids. The junction had 8 bases not matched to a gene; V was cut back by 7 bases and J by 10 bases. CDR1 and CDR2 (germline): MNHEY, SVGAGI. For the CDR3, the DNA is TGTGCCAGCACCCGGACTAGCGGGAGCGGGCCGCAGTATTTT. Its protein is CASTRTSGSGPQYF.

CDR3 protein: CASTHRLAGGIYNEQFF. DNA for the CDR3: TGTGCCAGCACCCATCGACTAGCGGGGGGGATCTACAATGAGCAGTTCTTC. This chain connects TRBV7-8 to TRBJ2-1; 14 bases are a match to TRBD2. The CDR3 spans 17 residues. CDR1 SGHVS and CDR2 FQNEAQ come from the germline V gene. J was trimmed by 3 bases and V by 7 bases; bases with no gene match: 8.

The chain is built from TRBV30 and TRBJ2-7; 7 nucleotides agree with TRBD2. Germline CDR1 and CDR2: GTSNPN and SVGIG (reference sequence). V gave up 0 bases and J gave up 7 bases; unmatched junction bases: 0. The CDR3 sequence is 11 residues long. In nucleotides, the CDR3 is TGTGCCTGGAGTGTGGGGGGGGAGCAGTACTTC. Translation gives CAWSVGGEQYF.

A few counts support this clone. The V call is TRBV19, the J call TRBJ1-1; no reliable D call. This CDR3 contains 13 residues. V lost 5 bases and J lost 6, with 13 bases in between. Per the germline V gene, CDR1 is LNHDA and CDR2 is SQIVND (reference sequence). The CDR3 reads CASSLGNSAEAFF. The DNA for the CDR3 is TGTGCCAGTAGTCTGGGTAACTCCGCTGAAGCTTTCTTT.

The genes are TRBV5-6 and TRBJ1-6; D is unresolved. The CDR3 extends over 15 amino acids. In germline, CDR1 is SGHDT, CDR2 YYEEEE. Trimming pared 5 bases from V and 13 bases from J, leaving 22 bases between. For the CDR3, the DNA is TGTGCCAGCAGTTTGTTTGGACCCGCTTTAGCCCCCCTCCACTTT. This codes for CASSLFGPALAPLHF.

This clone has a single count. The rearrangement joins TRBV5-1 to TRBJ1-1; D perhaps matches TRBD1 (6 bases). CDR3 length: 15 amino acids. The V end was cut by 1 base, the J end by 3 bases, with 13 bases between. Germline values: CDR1 SGHRS, CDR2 YFSETQ. The CDR3 DNA reads TGCGCCAGCAGCTTGAATTCGCCAGGGGACACTGAAGCTTTCTTT. Translated, it gives CASSLNSPGDTEAFF.